The text below deals with one T cell receptor beta chain. Its antigen is unknown. The data were taken from a study of T cell responses to AZD1222 COVID-19 vaccine. Study-level background: Pooling covered second doses at about 4 or about 12 weeks.

With 2 bases removed from V and 5 bases from J, the gap between germline ends came to 16 bases. Germline loops: CDR1 MNHEY, CDR2 SMNVEV (reference sequence). CDR3 length: 15 amino acids. Notes on the study in general: Spike as a whole was targeted by vaccine-associated CD4 TCRs, dominant at 160-218 and 743-854. Only six individuals given AZD1222 were seropositive at baseline.

TCRdb's copy holds only in-frame clones and misses some; the assay was immunoSEQ multiplex PCR. This table holds approximately 94,000 clones, around nine tenths found once. The chain employs TRBV27 and TRBJ2-7; a possible D gene is TRBD2 (5 bases). The source was peripheral blood, collected on day 0 of AZD1222 vaccination. This sequence was found in an adult in good health. The CDR3 DNA reads TGTGCCAGCAGTTTAAATGTTCGGGGTTCGGACGAGCAGTACTTC. Translating gives CASSLNVRGSDEQYF.